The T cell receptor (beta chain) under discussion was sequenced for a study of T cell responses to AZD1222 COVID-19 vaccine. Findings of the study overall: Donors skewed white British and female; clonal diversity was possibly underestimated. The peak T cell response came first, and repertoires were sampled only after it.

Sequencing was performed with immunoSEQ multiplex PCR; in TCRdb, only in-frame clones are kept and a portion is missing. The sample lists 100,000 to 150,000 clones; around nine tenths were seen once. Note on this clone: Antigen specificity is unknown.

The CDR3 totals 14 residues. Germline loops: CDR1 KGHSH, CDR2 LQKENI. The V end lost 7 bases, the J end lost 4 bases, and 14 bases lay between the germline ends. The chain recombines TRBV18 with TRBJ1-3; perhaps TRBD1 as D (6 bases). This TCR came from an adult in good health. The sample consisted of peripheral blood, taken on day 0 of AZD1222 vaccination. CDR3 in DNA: TGTGCCAGCTACATTACAGGGTCCGGAAACACCATATATTTT. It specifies CASYITGSGNTIYF.